This T cell receptor beta chain was profiled in a study of T cell responses to AZD1222 COVID-19 vaccine. Study-wide results and caveats: Baseline testing showed seropositivity in only six AZD1222 recipients. Donors were chiefly white British, with a greater number of females, and clonal diversity was perhaps underestimated. Only after the peak T cell response were repertoires sampled.

Measured with immunoSEQ multiplex PCR; TCRdb has only the in-frame clones, and not every one. The data hold approximately 82,000 clones, with 92% observed a single time. V gave up 2 bases and J gave up 3 bases, with 8 bases separating them. Germline CDR1 reads SGHNT; CDR2 reads YYREEE (reference sequence). The CDR3 sequence is 14 residues long. As concerns this clone: Its antigen is not known.

The specimen was peripheral blood, collected 28 days after the second AZD1222 dose. This clonotype originated in an adult who received the AZD1222 COVID-19 vaccine. The rearrangement uses TRBV5-4 and TRBJ2-2; D ambiguous. DNA of the CDR3: TGTGCCAGCAGCTTCGGTCAGCACACCGGGGAGCTGTTTTTT. It encodes CASSFGQHTGELFF. The full variable domain, completed using reference TRBV5-4 and TRBJ2-2, is ETGVTQSPTHLIKTRGQQVTLRCSSQSGHNTVSWYQQALGQGPQFIFQYYREEENGRGNFPPRFSGLQFPNYSSELNVNALELDDSALYLCASSFGQHTGELFFGEGSRLTVL.